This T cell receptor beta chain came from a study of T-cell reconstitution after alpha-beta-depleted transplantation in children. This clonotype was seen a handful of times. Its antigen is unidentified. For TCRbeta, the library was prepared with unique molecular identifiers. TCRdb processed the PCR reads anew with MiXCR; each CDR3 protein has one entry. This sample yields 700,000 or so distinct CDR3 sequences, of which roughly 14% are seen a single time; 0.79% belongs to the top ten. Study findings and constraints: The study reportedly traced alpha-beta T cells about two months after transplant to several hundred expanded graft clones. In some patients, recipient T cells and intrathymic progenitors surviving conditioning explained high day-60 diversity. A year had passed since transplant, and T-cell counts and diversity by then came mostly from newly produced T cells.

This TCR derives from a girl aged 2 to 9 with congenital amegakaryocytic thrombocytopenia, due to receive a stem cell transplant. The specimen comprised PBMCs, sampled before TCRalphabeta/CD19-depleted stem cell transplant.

CDR3 residues: CSARFTGGVTF. DNA of the CDR3: TGCAGTGCTAGATTCACGGGGGGCGTCACCTTC. The V gene is TRBV20-1, the J gene TRBJ1-2, with D possibly being TRBD1 (6 bases). The CDR3 extends over 11 amino acids. V was cut by 2 bases and J by 13 bases, with 14 bases left in between. Germline V gene lookup returns CDR1 DFQATT and CDR2 SNEGSKA (reference sequence).